Listed below are T cell receptor beta chains from one sample, sequenced in a study of type 1 regulatory T cells. TCRdb fed the reads into MiXCR, producing one record per CDR3 protein. The sample records some 60,000 distinct CDR3 sequences, approximately 67% being singletons. Their antigens remain unidentified. The sequencing input was cultured non-Tr1 T cells, either the whole culture or a sorted T cell fraction (not recorded which). Receptors originate from a human donor in good health. Each CDR3 is given with its conserved first and last residue. The D gene is left open where the match is weak. A row's size may be missing; if present it is once, few, many or a size class.

V gene: TRBV11-2
D gene: .
clone size: few
J gene: TRBJ2-5
CDR3 protein: CASSLDGGNQETQYF
CDR3 DNA: TGTGCCAGCAGCTTAGATGGCGGGAATCAAGAGACCCAGTACTTC

V gene: TRBV20-1
D gene: TRBD2
clone size: once
J gene: TRBJ2-7
CDR3 protein: CSARGTSGDSSYEQYF
CDR3 DNA: TGCAGTGCTAGAGGAACGAGCGGGGATAGCTCCTACGAGCAGTACTTC

V gene: TRBV5-6
D gene: .
clone size: .
J gene: TRBJ2-1
CDR3 protein: CASSLEGRFRLTYNEQFF
CDR3 DNA: TGTGCCAGCAGCTTGGAAGGCCGATTCAGGCTGACCTACAATGAGCAGTTCTTC

V gene: TRBV7-9
D gene: .
clone size: .
J gene: TRBJ2-7
CDR3 protein: CASSFGLLYEQYF
CDR3 DNA: TGTGCCAGCAGCTTTGGTCTCCTCTACGAGCAGTACTTC

V gene: TRBV6-6
D gene: .
clone size: .
J gene: TRBJ2-3
CDR3 protein: CAIRRTSNTDTQYF
CDR3 DNA: TGTGCCATCAGAAGAACTAGCAACACAGATACGCAGTATTTT

V gene: TRBV12-3/TRBV12-4
D gene: .
clone size: .
J gene: TRBJ2-4
CDR3 protein: CASSFGEKNIQYF
CDR3 DNA: TGTGCCAGCAGTTTTGGAGAAAAAAACATTCAGTACTTC

V gene: TRBV7-3
D gene: TRBD2
clone size: .
J gene: TRBJ2-1
CDR3 protein: CASGREASSYNEQFF
CDR3 DNA: TGTGCCTCGGGACGGGAGGCCAGCTCCTACAATGAGCAGTTCTTC

V gene: TRBV6-1
D gene: .
clone size: .
J gene: TRBJ2-1
CDR3 protein: CASSARTGSLAVVYNEQFF
CDR3 DNA: TGTGCCAGCAGTGCAAGGACAGGGTCTCTAGCGGTAGTCTACAATGAGCAGTTCTTC

V gene: TRBV5-1
D gene: TRBD2
clone size: .
J gene: TRBJ2-7
CDR3 protein: CASSETPSGSSYEQYF
CDR3 DNA: TGCGCCAGCAGCGAAACCCCTAGCGGGAGCTCCTACGAGCAGTACTTC

V gene: TRBV27
D gene: .
clone size: .
J gene: TRBJ1-5
CDR3 protein: CASSASPVGDQPQHF
CDR3 DNA: TGTGCCAGCAGCGCATCTCCGGTTGGGGATCAGCCCCAGCATTTT

V gene: TRBV27
D gene: .
clone size: .
J gene: TRBJ2-5
CDR3 protein: CASSLRESQETQYF
CDR3 DNA: TGTGCCAGCAGTTTAAGGGAATCCCAAGAGACCCAGTACTTC

V gene: TRBV5-1
D gene: .
clone size: .
J gene: TRBJ2-3
CDR3 protein: CASSELGYQYF
CDR3 DNA: TGCGCCAGCAGTGAGTTGGGATACCAGTATTTT

V gene: TRBV7-2
D gene: .
clone size: few
J gene: TRBJ1-1
CDR3 protein: CASSSNGGGTEAFF
CDR3 DNA: TGTGCCAGCAGCTCAAATGGGGGGGGCACTGAAGCTTTCTTT

V gene: TRBV20-1
D gene: .
clone size: once
J gene: TRBJ2-5
CDR3 protein: CSARNVDQETQYF
CDR3 DNA: TGCAGTGCTAGAAACGTAGATCAAGAGACCCAGTACTTC

V gene: TRBV20-1
D gene: .
clone size: .
J gene: TRBJ1-5
CDR3 protein: CSARARDGTGNQPQHF
CDR3 DNA: TGCAGTGCTAGAGCCCGAGACGGGACGGGCAATCAGCCCCAGCATTTT

V gene: TRBV27
D gene: .
clone size: .
J gene: TRBJ1-3
CDR3 protein: CASMKRSGNTIYF
CDR3 DNA: TGTGCCAGCATGAAAAGATCTGGAAACACCATATATTTT

V gene: TRBV12-3/TRBV12-4
D gene: TRBD2
clone size: .
J gene: TRBJ2-7
CDR3 protein: CASSQQAGIDEQYF
CDR3 DNA: TGTGCCAGCAGTCAACAAGCGGGAATCGACGAGCAGTACTTC

V gene: TRBV12-3/TRBV12-4
D gene: TRBD2
clone size: many
J gene: TRBJ2-5
CDR3 protein: CASRLYLLGLSGRGNQETQYF
CDR3 DNA: TGTGCCAGCAGGCTATACCTACTGGGACTAAGCGGGAGGGGTAACCAAGAGACCCAGTACTTC

V gene: TRBV4-3
D gene: .
clone size: .
J gene: TRBJ2-5
CDR3 protein: CASSQGQGGGTIPETQYF
CDR3 DNA: TGCGCCAGCAGCCAAGGCCAAGGGGGTGGGACTATCCCAGAGACCCAGTACTTC

V gene: TRBV29-1
D gene: .
clone size: .
J gene: TRBJ1-1
CDR3 protein: CSVTTPENTEAFF
CDR3 DNA: TGCAGCGTTACCACCCCGGAGAACACTGAAGCTTTCTTT

V gene: TRBV10-3
D gene: .
clone size: .
J gene: TRBJ2-7
CDR3 protein: CAISLGIANSYEQYF
CDR3 DNA: TGTGCCATCAGCCTGGGGATAGCGAACTCCTACGAGCAGTACTTC

V gene: TRBV7-2
D gene: .
clone size: .
J gene: TRBJ2-2
CDR3 protein: CASSFSGSNTGELFF
CDR3 DNA: TGTGCCAGCAGCTTTAGCGGTTCGAACACCGGGGAGCTGTTTTTT

V gene: TRBV7-2
D gene: TRBD1
clone size: .
J gene: TRBJ1-4
CDR3 protein: CASSFQGGSEKLFF
CDR3 DNA: TGTGCCAGCAGCTTCCAGGGGGGAAGTGAAAAACTGTTTTTT

V gene: TRBV29-1
D gene: .
clone size: few
J gene: TRBJ2-2
CDR3 protein: CSVPGSATPGSCFF
CDR3 DNA: .

V gene: TRBV20-1
D gene: TRBD1
clone size: .
J gene: TRBJ1-1
CDR3 protein: CSARGDRGGTEAFF
CDR3 DNA: TGCAGTGCTAGGGGGGACAGGGGGGGCACTGAAGCTTTCTTT

V gene: TRBV18
D gene: .
clone size: .
J gene: TRBJ1-1
CDR3 protein: CASSATAQGDTEAFF
CDR3 DNA: TGTGCCAGCTCAGCGACAGCCCAAGGAGACACTGAAGCTTTCTTT

V gene: TRBV5-1
D gene: TRBD2
clone size: once
J gene: TRBJ2-1
CDR3 protein: CASGLVLAANNEQFF
CDR3 DNA: TGCGCCAGCGGACTGGTACTAGCGGCTAACAATGAGCAGTTCTTC

V gene: TRBV28
D gene: .
clone size: .
J gene: TRBJ1-6
CDR3 protein: CLASSYNSPLHF
CDR3 DNA: TGCTTGGCGAGCTCCTATAATTCACCCCTCCACTTT

V gene: TRBV6-2/TRBV6-3
D gene: TRBD2
clone size: .
J gene: TRBJ2-1
CDR3 protein: CASLGGSGGIEQFF
CDR3 DNA: TGTGCCAGCCTCGGCGGTAGCGGGGGGATTGAGCAGTTCTTC

V gene: TRBV7-8
D gene: TRBD1
clone size: .
J gene: TRBJ2-5
CDR3 protein: CASSLGLGQGKETQYF
CDR3 DNA: TGTGCCAGCAGCCTAGGATTAGGACAGGGGAAAGAGACCCAGTACTTC

V gene: TRBV7-8
D gene: .
clone size: .
J gene: TRBJ2-4
CDR3 protein: CASSLARFAGVKNIQYF
CDR3 DNA: TGTGCCAGCAGCTTAGCTAGGTTTGCAGGGGTCAAAAACATTCAGTACTTC

V gene: TRBV7-8
D gene: TRBD2
clone size: .
J gene: TRBJ2-2
CDR3 protein: CASSWSWREWSGELFF
CDR3 DNA: TGTGCCAGCAGTTGGTCCTGGCGGGAGTGGTCCGGGGAGCTGTTTTTT

V gene: TRBV3-1
D gene: .
clone size: .
J gene: TRBJ2-1
CDR3 protein: CASSQVGTDWFNGEQFF
CDR3 DNA: TGTGCCAGCAGCCAAGTAGGCACGGACTGGTTTAACGGAGAGCAGTTCTTC

V gene: TRBV6-6
D gene: .
clone size: .
J gene: TRBJ2-2
CDR3 protein: CASRQPGDTGELFF
CDR3 DNA: TGTGCCAGCAGACAACCAGGGGACACCGGGGAGCTGTTTTTT

V gene: TRBV5-1
D gene: TRBD1
clone size: .
J gene: TRBJ2-3
CDR3 protein: CASSTGTGVSTDTQYF
CDR3 DNA: TGCGCCAGCAGCACCGGGACAGGTGTTAGCACAGATACGCAGTATTTT

V gene: TRBV18
D gene: .
clone size: .
J gene: TRBJ2-2
CDR3 protein: CASSPTVNTGELFF
CDR3 DNA: TGTGCCAGCTCACCGACAGTAAACACCGGGGAGCTGTTTTTT

V gene: TRBV28
D gene: .
clone size: .
J gene: TRBJ1-2
CDR3 protein: CASSPGAFRVYGYTF
CDR3 DNA: TGTGCCAGCAGTCCCGGCGCGTTCCGAGTTTATGGCTACACCTTC

V gene: TRBV27
D gene: .
clone size: few
J gene: TRBJ1-6
CDR3 protein: CASSLSGGTYNSPLHF
CDR3 DNA: TGTGCCAGCAGTTTATCCGGGGGGACCTATAATTCACCCCTCCACTTT

V gene: TRBV2
D gene: TRBD1
clone size: .
J gene: TRBJ1-1
CDR3 protein: CASSDVDRGTEAFF
CDR3 DNA: TGTGCCAGCAGTGATGTGGACAGGGGCACTGAAGCTTTCTTT

V gene: TRBV25-1
D gene: .
clone size: .
J gene: TRBJ1-3
CDR3 protein: CASSELGTNTIYF
CDR3 DNA: TGTGCCAGCAGTGAATTAGGGACCAACACCATATATTTT

V gene: TRBV12-3/TRBV12-4
D gene: .
clone size: .
J gene: TRBJ1-2
CDR3 protein: CASSHTGILYGYTF
CDR3 DNA: TGTGCCAGCAGCCACACAGGGATCCTTTATGGCTACACCTTC

V gene: TRBV24-1
D gene: .
clone size: .
J gene: TRBJ1-5
CDR3 protein: CATSDPDGSNQPQHF
CDR3 DNA: TGTGCCACCAGTGACCCAGACGGGAGCAATCAGCCCCAGCATTTT

V gene: TRBV20-1
D gene: .
clone size: .
J gene: TRBJ2-1
CDR3 protein: CSALVPPDYNEQFF
CDR3 DNA: TGCAGTGCTCTCGTCCCACCAGACTACAATGAGCAGTTCTTC